This TCR beta chain is drawn from a study of OX40 agonist ivuxolimab in advanced cancers. Clones were sequenced by immunoSEQ multiplex PCR, and TCRdb holds only the in-frame ones, with some missing. In the table there are 65,000 to 80,000 clones, approximately 91% of which are singletons. The sample here was CD4+ or CD8+ T cells sorted from blood, taken in a trial of the OX40 agonist ivuxolimab. The TCR originated in an adult with an advanced solid tumor such as melanoma, head and neck, liver or kidney cancer.

This chain's CDR3 is CASRSNYNEKLFF. The DNA of the CDR3 is TGTGCCAGCCGCTCCAACTACAATGAAAAACTGTTTTTT. The rearrangement uses TRBV2 and TRBJ1-4; D remains ambiguous. CDR1 SNHLY and CDR2 FYNNEI come from the germline V gene. V was shortened by 8 bases and J by 5 bases, with 12 bases between the two germline ends. The CDR3 covers 13 residues.